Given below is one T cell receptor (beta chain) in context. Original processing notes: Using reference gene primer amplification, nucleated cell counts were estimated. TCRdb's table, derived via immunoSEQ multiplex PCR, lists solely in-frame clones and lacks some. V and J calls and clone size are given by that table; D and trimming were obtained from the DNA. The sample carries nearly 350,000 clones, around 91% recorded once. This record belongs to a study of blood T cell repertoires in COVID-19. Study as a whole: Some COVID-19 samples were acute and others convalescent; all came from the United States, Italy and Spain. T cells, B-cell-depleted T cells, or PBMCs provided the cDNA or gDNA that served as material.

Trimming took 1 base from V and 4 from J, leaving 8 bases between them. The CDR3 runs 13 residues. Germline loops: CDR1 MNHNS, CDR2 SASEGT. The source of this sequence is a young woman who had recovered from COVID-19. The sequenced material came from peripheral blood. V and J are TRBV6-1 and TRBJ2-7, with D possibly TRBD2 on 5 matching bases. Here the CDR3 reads CASSEESGYEQYV. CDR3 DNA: TGTGCCAGCAGTGAAGAGTCGGGGTACGAGCAGTACGTC.